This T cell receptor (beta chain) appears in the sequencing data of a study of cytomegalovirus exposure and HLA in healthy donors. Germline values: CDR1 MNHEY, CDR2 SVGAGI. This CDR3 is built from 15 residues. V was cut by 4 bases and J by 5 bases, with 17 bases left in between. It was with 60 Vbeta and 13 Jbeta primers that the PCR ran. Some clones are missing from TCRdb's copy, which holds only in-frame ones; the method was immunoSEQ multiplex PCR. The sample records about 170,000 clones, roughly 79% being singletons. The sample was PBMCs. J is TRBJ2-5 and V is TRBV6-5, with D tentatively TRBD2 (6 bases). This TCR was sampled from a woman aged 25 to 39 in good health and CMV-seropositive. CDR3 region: CASSSPSTRGETQYF. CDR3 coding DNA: TGTGCCAGCAGTTCCCCTTCCACACGGGGGGAGACCCAGTACTTC.